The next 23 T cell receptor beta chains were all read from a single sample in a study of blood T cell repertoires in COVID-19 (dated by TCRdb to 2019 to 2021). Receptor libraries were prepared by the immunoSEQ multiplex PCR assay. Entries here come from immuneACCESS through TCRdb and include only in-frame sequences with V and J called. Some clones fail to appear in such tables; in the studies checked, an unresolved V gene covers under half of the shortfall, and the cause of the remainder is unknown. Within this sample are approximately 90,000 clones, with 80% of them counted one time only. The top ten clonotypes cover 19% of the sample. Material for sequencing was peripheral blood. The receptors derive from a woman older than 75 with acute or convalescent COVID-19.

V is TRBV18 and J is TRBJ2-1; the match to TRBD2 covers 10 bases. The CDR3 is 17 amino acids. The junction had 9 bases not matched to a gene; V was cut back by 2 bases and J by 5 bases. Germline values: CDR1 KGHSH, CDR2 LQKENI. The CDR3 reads CASSPTEIAGGHNEQFF. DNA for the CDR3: TGTGCCAGCTCACCAACGGAGATAGCGGGGGGTCACAATGAGCAGTTCTTC.

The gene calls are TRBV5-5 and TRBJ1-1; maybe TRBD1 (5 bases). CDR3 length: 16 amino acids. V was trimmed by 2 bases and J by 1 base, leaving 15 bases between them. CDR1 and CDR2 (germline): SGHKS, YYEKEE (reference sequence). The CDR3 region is CASSFSWGFKNTEAFF. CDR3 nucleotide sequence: TGTGCCAGCAGCTTCTCCTGGGGCTTTAAGAACACTGAAGCTTTCTTT.

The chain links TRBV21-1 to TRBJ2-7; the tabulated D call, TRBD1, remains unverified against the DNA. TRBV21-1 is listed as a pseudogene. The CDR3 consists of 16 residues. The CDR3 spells CASSKAGSDRGLEQYF. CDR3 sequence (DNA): TGTGCCAGCAGCAAAGCTGGGTCTGACAGGGGGCTTGAGCAGTACTTC.

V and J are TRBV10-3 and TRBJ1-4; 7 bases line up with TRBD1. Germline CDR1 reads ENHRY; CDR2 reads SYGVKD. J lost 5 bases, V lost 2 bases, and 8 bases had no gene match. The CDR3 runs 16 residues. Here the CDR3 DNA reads TGTGCCATCAGTGAGGGAGGGGGCGGAGACAATGAAAAACTGTTTTTT. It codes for CAISEGGGGDNEKLFF.

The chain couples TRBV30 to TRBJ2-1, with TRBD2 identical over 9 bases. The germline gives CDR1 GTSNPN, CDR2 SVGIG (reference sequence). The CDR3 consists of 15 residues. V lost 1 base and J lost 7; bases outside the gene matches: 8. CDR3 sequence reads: CAWSEMAGGWNEQFF. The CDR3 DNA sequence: TGTGCCTGGAGTGAAATGGCGGGAGGGTGGAATGAGCAGTTCTTC.

The CDR3 spells CATSGQAPGELFF. The CDR3 DNA sequence: TGTGCCACCAGTGGGCAGGCTCCCGGGGAGCTGTTTTTT. The rearrangement joins TRBV24-1 to TRBJ2-2, with D unresolved. From germline, CDR1 is KGHDR and CDR2 SFDVKD. The germline V and J ends were trimmed by 5 bases and 6 bases, with 9 bases remaining between them. The CDR3 extends over 13 amino acids.

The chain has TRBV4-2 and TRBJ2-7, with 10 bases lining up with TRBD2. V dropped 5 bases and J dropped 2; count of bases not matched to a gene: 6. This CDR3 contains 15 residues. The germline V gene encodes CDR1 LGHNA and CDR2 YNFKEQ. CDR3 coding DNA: TGTGCCAGCAGCTATTGGACTAGCGGCGCCTACGAGCAGTACTTC. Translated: CASSYWTSGAYEQYF.

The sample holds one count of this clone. CDR3 in DNA: TGTGCCAGCAGTTTTTATAATAATGAGCAGTTCTTC. This encodes CASSFYNNEQFF. The genes are TRBV12-3 or TRBV12-4 and TRBJ2-1; the D is unclear. V lost 3 bases and J lost 7, with 7 bases in between. The CDR3 is made up of 12 amino acids.

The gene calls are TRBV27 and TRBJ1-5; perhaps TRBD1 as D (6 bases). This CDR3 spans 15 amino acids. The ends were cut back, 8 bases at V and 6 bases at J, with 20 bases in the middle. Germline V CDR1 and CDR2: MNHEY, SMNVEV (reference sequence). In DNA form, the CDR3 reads TGTGCCAGCCCCGGGGGGGGGCGATTGGGTCAGCCCCAGCATTTT. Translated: CASPGGGRLGQPQHF.

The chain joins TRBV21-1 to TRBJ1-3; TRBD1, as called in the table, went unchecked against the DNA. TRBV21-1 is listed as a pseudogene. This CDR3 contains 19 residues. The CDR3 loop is CASSKKGGQFLEGGNTIYF. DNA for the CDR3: TGTGCCAGCAGCAAAAAGGGGGGACAGTTCCTTGAGGGAGGAAACACCATATATTTT.

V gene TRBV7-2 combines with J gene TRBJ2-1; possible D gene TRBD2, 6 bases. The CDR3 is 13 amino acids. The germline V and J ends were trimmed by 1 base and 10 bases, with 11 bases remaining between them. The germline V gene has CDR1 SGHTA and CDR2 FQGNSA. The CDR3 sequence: CASSLGWGVEQFF. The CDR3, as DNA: TGTGCCAGCAGCTTAGGGTGGGGGGTAGAGCAGTTCTTC.

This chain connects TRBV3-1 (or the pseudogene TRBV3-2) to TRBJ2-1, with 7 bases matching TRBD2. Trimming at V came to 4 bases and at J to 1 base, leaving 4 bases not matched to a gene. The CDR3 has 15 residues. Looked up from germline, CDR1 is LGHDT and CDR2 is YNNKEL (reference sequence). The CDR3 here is CASSLGAGSYNEQFF. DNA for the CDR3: TGTGCCAGCAGCCTGGGAGCGGGGTCCTACAATGAGCAGTTCTTC.

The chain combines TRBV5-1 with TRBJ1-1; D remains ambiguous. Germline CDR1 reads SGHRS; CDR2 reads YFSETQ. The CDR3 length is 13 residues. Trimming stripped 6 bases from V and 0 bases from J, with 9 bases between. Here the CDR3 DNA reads TGCGCCAGCAACAGAGATATGAACACTGAAGCTTTCTTT. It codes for CASNRDMNTEAFF.

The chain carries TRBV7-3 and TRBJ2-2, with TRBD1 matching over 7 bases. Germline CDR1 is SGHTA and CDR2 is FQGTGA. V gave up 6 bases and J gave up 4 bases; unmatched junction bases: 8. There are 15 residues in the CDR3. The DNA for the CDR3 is TGTGCCAGCAGTTTGCAAGGGGGCCGCACCGGGGAGCTGTTTTTT. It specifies CASSLQGGRTGELFF.

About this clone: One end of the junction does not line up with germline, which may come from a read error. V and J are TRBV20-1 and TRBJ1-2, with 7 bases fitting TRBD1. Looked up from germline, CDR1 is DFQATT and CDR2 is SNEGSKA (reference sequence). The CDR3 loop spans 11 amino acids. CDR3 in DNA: TGCAGTGCCCGGACAGGTACATCTCGGTTCTTC. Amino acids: CSARTGTSRFF.

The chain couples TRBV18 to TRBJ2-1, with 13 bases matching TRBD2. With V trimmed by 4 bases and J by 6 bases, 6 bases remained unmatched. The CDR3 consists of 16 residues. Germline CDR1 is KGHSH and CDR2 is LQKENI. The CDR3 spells CASSLRTSGSINEQFF. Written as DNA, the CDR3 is TGTGCCAGCTCACTTCGGACTAGCGGGAGTATCAATGAGCAGTTCTTC.

CDR3 nucleotide sequence: TGTGCCAGCAGCCGGGACAACAATCAGCCCCAGCATTTT. It encodes CASSRDNNQPQHF. This chain joins TRBV3-1 (or the pseudogene TRBV3-2) and TRBJ1-5; TRBD1 is a possible D gene (6 bases). Trimming cost V 4 bases and J 3 bases, with 7 bases left between them. The CDR3 has 13 amino acids. Germline CDR1 and CDR2: LGHDT and YNNKEL (reference sequence).

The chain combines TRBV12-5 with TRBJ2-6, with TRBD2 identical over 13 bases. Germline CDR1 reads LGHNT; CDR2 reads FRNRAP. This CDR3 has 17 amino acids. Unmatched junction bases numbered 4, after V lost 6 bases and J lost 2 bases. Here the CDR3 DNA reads TGTGCTAGTGGGACTAGCGGGAGGTTGACTGGGGCCAACGTCCTGACTTTC. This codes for CASGTSGRLTGANVLTF.

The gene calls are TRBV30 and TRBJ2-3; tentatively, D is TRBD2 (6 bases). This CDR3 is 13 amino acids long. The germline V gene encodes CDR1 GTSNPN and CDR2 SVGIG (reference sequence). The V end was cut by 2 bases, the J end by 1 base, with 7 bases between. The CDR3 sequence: CAWSPSGTDTQYF. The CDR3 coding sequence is TGTGCCTGGAGTCCTAGCGGCACAGATACGCAGTATTTT. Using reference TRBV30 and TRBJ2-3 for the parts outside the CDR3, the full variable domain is SQTIHQWPATLVQPVGSPLSLECTVEGTSNPNLYWYRQAAGRGLQLLFYSVGIGQISSEVPQNLSASRPQDRQFILSSKKLLLSDSGFYLCAWSPSGTDTQYFGPGTRLTVL.

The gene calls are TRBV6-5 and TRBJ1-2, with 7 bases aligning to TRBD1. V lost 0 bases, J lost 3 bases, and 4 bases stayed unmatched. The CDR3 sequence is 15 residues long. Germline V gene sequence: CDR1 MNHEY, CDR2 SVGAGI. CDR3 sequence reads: CASSYSDQGDYGYTF. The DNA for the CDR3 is TGTGCCAGCAGTTACTCGGATCAGGGGGACTATGGCTACACCTTC.

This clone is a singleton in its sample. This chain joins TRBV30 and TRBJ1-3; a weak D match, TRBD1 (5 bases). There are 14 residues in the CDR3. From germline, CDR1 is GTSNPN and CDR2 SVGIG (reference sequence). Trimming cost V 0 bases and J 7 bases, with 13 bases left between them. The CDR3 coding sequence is TGTGCCTGGAGTGTTACCTCAGGGTTTAACACCATATATTTT. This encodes CAWSVTSGFNTIYF.

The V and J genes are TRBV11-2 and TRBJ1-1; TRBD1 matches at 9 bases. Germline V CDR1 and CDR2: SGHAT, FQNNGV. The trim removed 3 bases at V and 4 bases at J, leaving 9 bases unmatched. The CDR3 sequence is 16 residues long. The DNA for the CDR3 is TGTGCCAGCAGCTTCTCCCTACAGGGGGCGACCACTGAAGCTTTCTTT. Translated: CASSFSLQGATTEAFF. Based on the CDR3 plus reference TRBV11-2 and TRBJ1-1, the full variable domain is EAGVAQSPRYKIIEKRQSVAFWCNPISGHATLYWYQQILGQGPKLLIQFQNNGVVDDSQLPKDRFSAERLKGVDSTLKIQPAKLEDSAVYLCASSFSLQGATTEAFFGQGTRLTVV.

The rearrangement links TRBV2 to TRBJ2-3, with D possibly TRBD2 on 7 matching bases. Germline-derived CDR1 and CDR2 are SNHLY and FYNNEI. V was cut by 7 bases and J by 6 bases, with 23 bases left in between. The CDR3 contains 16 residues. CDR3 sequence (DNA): TGTGCCAGCACCTTCCTGACTAGCAGAGGGGGGGATACGCAGTATTTT. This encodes CASTFLTSRGGDTQYF.